Below, 14 T cell receptor beta chains from the same sample are listed, as sequenced in a study of blood T cells in healthy people across ages. It was with a sample-barcoded 5' primer and a J-beta primer mix that a second PCR of roughly 6 to 12 cycles was run. TCRdb redid the calling of the 5' RACE reads with MiXCR, one entry per CDR3 protein. The top ten hold around a third of the sample, which has hundreds of thousands of distinct CDR3 sequences, roughly 50% seen once. Source material: blood. The receptors derive from a woman in her fifties or sixties in good health.

The V gene is TRBV6-6, the J gene TRBJ1-4; possible D gene TRBD1, 5 bases. The CDR3 covers 14 residues. The V and J ends lost 6 bases and 12 bases respectively, with 20 bases between them. Germline V lookup: CDR1 MNHNY, CDR2 SVGAGI (reference sequence). CDR3 in DNA: TGTGCCAGCAGAAATGATTTCCTCAGAGGGGAACTGTTTTTT. Protein product: CASRNDFLRGELFF.

The CDR3 DNA reads TGTGCCAGCAGCTCCGGGACAGGGGCCCCCGACGTCCTGACTTTC. Its translation is CASSSGTGAPDVLTF. The V and J genes are TRBV5-5 and TRBJ2-6, with 10 bases fitting TRBD1. This CDR3 is 15 amino acids long. CDR1 SGHKS and CDR2 YYEKEE come from the germline V gene (reference sequence). Trimming cost V 3 bases and J 11 bases; bases outside gene matches: 8.

V usage is TRBV20-1 and J usage is TRBJ1-6; D is unresolved. The CDR3 runs to 14 residues. Germline V gene data show CDR1 as DFQATT and CDR2 as SNEGSKA (reference sequence). V lost 1 base and J lost 10, with 14 bases in between. The CDR3 is CSARVGEMGSPLHF. The CDR3 DNA sequence: TGCAGTGCTAGAGTGGGCGAGATGGGGTCACCCCTCCACTTT.

The chain uses TRBV7-2 and TRBJ1-4; no clear D gene. This CDR3 comprises 15 residues. Germline lookup yields CDR1 SGHTA and CDR2 FQGNSA. The V gene lost 1 base and the J gene lost 7 bases, with 13 bases spanning the gap. The chain's CDR3 is CASSLDKTWGEKLFF. The DNA of the CDR3 is TGTGCCAGCAGCTTAGATAAAACCTGGGGTGAAAAACTGTTTTTT.

This clonotype was seen more than once but under ten times. The chain combines TRBV27 with TRBJ2-1, with 10 bases lining up with TRBD2. This CDR3 is 15 amino acids long. V was clipped by 5 bases and J by 6 bases; unmatched bases: 7. CDR1 and CDR2 (germline): MNHEY, SMNVEV (reference sequence). In DNA, the CDR3 is TGTGCCAGCAGTCGATGGACTAGCGGCCCCAATGAGCAGTTCTTC. This codes for CASSRWTSGPNEQFF.

On this clonotype: This may arise from a read error, as a much more abundant clone is one base away. The rearrangement joins TRBV7-9 to TRBJ2-4; either TRBD1 or TRBD2 may fit D (5 bases each). This CDR3 has 15 amino acids. Germline CDR1 is SEHNR and CDR2 is FQNEAQ (reference sequence). CDR3 DNA sequence: TGTGCCAGCAGCTTAGCTGGGGGAGCCAAAAACAGTCAGTACTTC. This translates into CASSLAGGAKNSQYF.

This clonotype was detected only a few times. The rearrangement joins TRBV29-1 to TRBJ2-5; no clear D gene. With 7 bases removed from V and 5 bases from J, the gap between germline ends came to 8 bases. The CDR3 sequence is 10 residues long. Germline CDR1 and CDR2: SQVTM and ANQGSEA. The CDR3 loop is CSAFHETQYF. The DNA for the CDR3 is TGCAGCGCTTTCCACGAGACCCAGTACTTC.

This clonotype was recorded a few times. V usage is TRBV6-2 or TRBV6-3 and J usage is TRBJ2-7; TRBD1 aligns across 9 bases. Germline assignment: CDR1 MNHEY and CDR2 SVGEGT. Trimming at V came to 6 bases and at J to 9 bases, leaving 12 bases not matched to a gene. The length of the CDR3 is 14 residues. This chain's CDR3 is CASSWDRALRWQYF. In DNA, the CDR3 is TGTGCCAGCAGCTGGGACAGGGCCCTGAGATGGCAGTACTTC.

This clonotype was seen a few times. One end of the junction does not line up with germline, which may come from a read error. The rearrangement joins TRBV7-7 to TRBJ2-7, with TRBD1 as a possible D gene (6 bases). The germline V gene encodes CDR1 SSHAT and CDR2 FNYEAQ (reference sequence). CDR3 length equals 15 residues. The CDR3 nucleotides are TGTGCTAGCAGCTTAGAACAGGGAAGCTCCTACGAGCAGTACTTC. Its protein product is CASSLEQGSSYEQYF. Supplemented by reference TRBV7-7 and TRBJ2-7, the full variable domain reads GAGVSQSPRYKVTKRGQDVTLRCDPISSHATLYWYQQALGQGPEFLTYFNYEAQPDKSGLPSDRFSAERPEGSISTLTIQRTEQRDSAMYRCASSLEQGSSYEQYFGPGTRLTVT.

There are a few counts of this clonotype. This rearrangement joins TRBV9 to TRBJ2-2; 10 nucleotides line up with TRBD2. CDR1 and CDR2 (germline): SGDLS, YYNGEE. The CDR3 length is 15 residues. Trimming removed 3 bases from V and 1 base from J; junction bases left unmatched: 0. The chain's CDR3 is CASSGTSGNTGELFF. CDR3 bases: TGTGCCAGCAGCGGGACTAGCGGGAACACCGGGGAGCTGTTTTTT.

This chain connects TRBV2 to TRBJ2-3, with 7 bases lining up with TRBD1. This CDR3 region has 14 residues. V dropped 5 bases and J dropped 4; count of bases not matched to a gene: 6. Germline assignment: CDR1 SNHLY and CDR2 FYNNEI. In DNA, the CDR3 is TGTGCCAGCAGTTACCGGGACAGATCAGATACGCAGTATTTT. It yields the protein CASSYRDRSDTQYF.

This chain uses TRBV7-2 with TRBJ2-7; TRBD2 aligns across 8 bases. V lost 5 bases to trimming and J lost 0 bases; unmatched junction nucleotides: 12. Germline-derived CDR1 and CDR2 are SGHTA and FQGNSA. The CDR3 runs 17 residues. CDR3 nucleotide sequence: TGTGCCAGCAGCCCCATATGGGGTAGCGGGAACTCCTACGAGCAGTACTTC. Its protein is CASSPIWGSGNSYEQYF.

This clonotype was counted only a few times. The chain links TRBV20-1 to TRBJ2-7; D is ambiguous. The germline CDR1 and CDR2 sequences are DFQATT and SNEGSKA (reference sequence). This CDR3 has 14 amino acids. The DNA for the CDR3 is TGCAGCCTACCCTCGGTGGGAACGTCCTACGAGCAGTACTTC. Amino acid sequence: CSLPSVGTSYEQYF.

In its sample, this clonotype was seen many times. CDR3 nucleotide sequence: TGTGCCAGCAGCTTCCGGGACAATCAGCCCCAGCATTTT. As protein: CASSFRDNQPQHF. The J gene is TRBJ1-5, the V gene TRBV7-2, with no clear D. The V gene lost 3 bases and the J gene lost 3 bases, with 6 bases spanning the gap. This CDR3 is 13 amino acids long. From germline, CDR1 is SGHTA and CDR2 FQGNSA.